The sequence of this T cell receptor beta chain was determined in a study of blood T cell repertoires in COVID-19. Study-level information: Spain, Italy and the United States supplied samples that represented acute and convalescent COVID-19. The cDNA or gDNA used as material had been derived from T cells, B-cell-depleted T cells, or PBMCs.

The CDR3 is made up of 13 amino acids. Original analysis: Amplification with reference gene primers provided the estimates of nucleated cell counts. The repertoire was sequenced with immunoSEQ multiplex PCR; TCRdb's copy has only in-frame clones and lacks some. For V, J and clone size, that table is used; D and trimming come from the DNA. The sample carries around 180,000 clones, 70% to 90% recorded once. This receptor was obtained from a man aged 55 to 69 with acute or convalescent COVID-19. The V call is TRBV12-1, the J call TRBJ1-6. TRBV12-1 is tagged as a pseudogene. The sequenced sample was peripheral blood. CDR3 DNA: TGTGCCAGCAGCTTTCCCGAGCATTCACCCCTCCACTTT. Its translation is CASSFPEHSPLHF.